This T cell receptor beta chain is from a study of cytomegalovirus exposure and HLA in healthy donors. Points from the study as a whole: It was in a later analysis that TCR association rates were seen to vary by HLA locus, highest for DRB1 and lowest for HLA-C. Fewer N-insertions (relative to the 666-donor mean) were reportedly seen in an Asian-associated ancestry cluster in a later analysis. Per a later analysis, HLA-associated TCR beta chains showed more clonal expansion than other, equally common TCR beta chains.

Concerning this clone: Antigen unknown.

Use of 60 Vbeta and 13 Jbeta primers characterized the PCR. Assay used: immunoSEQ multiplex PCR; TCRdb lists only in-frame clones, some missing. Here the sample spans 95,000 to 150,000 clones, 70% to 85% being singletons. Material for sequencing was PBMCs. The sequence derives from a man between 18 and 35 years old in good health and CMV-seronegative.

DNA of the CDR3: TGTGCCAGCAGCTTCGTAAGCAGGGGGTCCATAGAGACCCAGTACTTC. Protein product: CASSFVSRGSIETQYF. The rearrangement uses TRBV7-2 and TRBJ2-5, with TRBD1 identical over 7 bases. Germline CDR1 is SGHTA and CDR2 is FQGNSA. The CDR3 has 16 residues. J gave up 4 bases and V 3 bases, and 11 bases lay outside the gene matches.